Sequencing of this T cell receptor beta chain was carried out in a study of blood T cell repertoires in COVID-19. As for the study in general: Sites in the United States, Italy and Spain provided acute and convalescent COVID-19 samples. T cells, B-cell-depleted T cells, or PBMCs provided the cDNA or gDNA that served as material.

This CDR3 is 16 amino acids long. The ends lost 4 bases at V and 2 bases at J; junction bases unmatched: 7. The germline CDR1 and CDR2 sequences are SGDLS and YYNGEE. In the study's own analysis: Amplification from reference gene primers served as the basis for estimated nucleated cell counts. The protocol was immunoSEQ multiplex PCR, while the TCRdb copy is restricted to in-frame clones and leaves out a portion. Clonal size and the V and J genes are those of that table, whereas D and trimming came from the DNA. Of roughly 250,000 clones listed, around 89% are singletons. V and J are TRBV9 and TRBJ2-1, with 9 bases that match TRBD1. The TCR sequence derives from a woman aged 40 to 49 who had recovered from COVID-19. Sequencing was done on a sample of peripheral blood. This chain's CDR3 is CASSTPTGGAYNEQFF. In DNA, the CDR3 is TGTGCCAGCAGCACCCCCACAGGGGGCGCCTACAATGAGCAGTTCTTC. The full variable domain, completed using reference TRBV9 and TRBJ2-1, is DSGVTQTPKHLITATGQRVTLRCSPRSGDLSVYWYQQSLDQGLQFLIQYYNGEERAKGNILERFSAQQFPDLHSELNLSSLELGDSALYFCASSTPTGGAYNEQFFGPGTRLTVL.